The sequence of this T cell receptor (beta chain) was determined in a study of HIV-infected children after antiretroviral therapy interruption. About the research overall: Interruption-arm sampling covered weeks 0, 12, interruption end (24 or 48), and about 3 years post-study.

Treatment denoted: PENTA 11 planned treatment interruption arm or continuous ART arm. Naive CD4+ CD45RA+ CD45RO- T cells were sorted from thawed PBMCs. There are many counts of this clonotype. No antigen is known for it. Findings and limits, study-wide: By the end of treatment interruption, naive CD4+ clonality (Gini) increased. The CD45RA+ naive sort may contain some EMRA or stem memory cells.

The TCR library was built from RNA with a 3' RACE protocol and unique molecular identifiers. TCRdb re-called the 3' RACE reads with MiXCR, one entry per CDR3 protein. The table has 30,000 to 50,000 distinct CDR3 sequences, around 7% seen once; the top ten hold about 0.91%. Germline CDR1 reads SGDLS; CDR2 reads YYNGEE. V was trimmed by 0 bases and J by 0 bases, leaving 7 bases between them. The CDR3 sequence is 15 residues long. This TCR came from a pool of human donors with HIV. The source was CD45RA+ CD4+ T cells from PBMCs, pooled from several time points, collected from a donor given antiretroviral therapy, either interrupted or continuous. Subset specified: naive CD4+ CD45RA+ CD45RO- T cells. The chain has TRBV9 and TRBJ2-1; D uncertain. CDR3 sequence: CASSVVPSSYNEQFF. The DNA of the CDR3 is TGTGCCAGCAGCGTAGTCCCGAGCTCCTACAATGAGCAGTTCTTC.